These 28 T cell receptor beta chains originate from one sample sequenced in a study of read filtering for tumor transcriptome and immune sequencing. From approximately 430 ng of RNA, a library with molecular barcoded alpha/delta and beta/gamma adaptors was made. Each CDR3 protein is one row after TCRdb ran MiXCR on the reads. In the table there are under 40,000 distinct CDR3 sequences, 12% to 15% of which are singletons. The sequenced sample was a population of CD138-negative cells sorted from bone marrow. Receptors were obtained from a donor aged 40 or over with multiple myeloma.

This clonotype occurred a few times. A much larger clone differs from this one at a single base, so this may be a read error. The rearrangement links TRBV28 to TRBJ2-5; D may match TRBD1 or TRBD2 (5 bases each). Germline CDR1 MDHEN, CDR2 SYDVKM. This CDR3 is 14 amino acids long. Trimming shortened V by 4 bases and J by 5 bases, and 14 bases separated the two germline ends. The CDR3 coding sequence is TGTGCCAGCAGTTCTCCCCGGGGACGGGAGACCCAGTACTTC. Translation gives CASSSPRGRETQYF.

This clonotype has just a few counts. A much more abundant neighbour one base away suggests this may be a read error. CDR3 DNA: TGTGCCAGCAGCTTATCGGCCTCGAGCAAGACCCAGTACTTC. This codes for CASSLSASSKTQYF. V is TRBV11-3 and J is TRBJ2-5, with D uncertain. V lost 2 bases, J lost 6 bases, and 13 bases lay in between. From germline, CDR1 is SGHNT and CDR2 YENEEA. This CDR3 spans 14 amino acids.

This clonotype was seen repeatedly, ten times or more. This chain connects TRBV7-9 to TRBJ1-1, with a weak D call TRBD1 (6 bases). Trimming left V 5 bases short and J 2 bases short, with 12 bases between. The CDR3 consists of 14 residues. In germline, CDR1 is SEHNR, CDR2 FQNEAQ (reference sequence). The CDR3 sequence: CASSPQGSNTEAFF. In nucleotides, the CDR3 is TGTGCCAGCAGCCCACAGGGATCTAACACTGAAGCTTTCTTT.

This clonotype was seen repeatedly, ten times or more. The chain recombines TRBV4-3 with TRBJ2-7; 9 bases are shared with TRBD1. With V trimmed by 4 bases and J by 6 bases, 7 bases remained unmatched. Germline CDR1 and CDR2: LGHNA and YSLEER. The CDR3 covers 14 residues. The CDR3 region has the DNA TGCGCCAGCAGCCCGGTGGACAGGGGTGGCGAGCAGTACTTC. Translated, it gives CASSPVDRGGEQYF.

This clonotype was recorded at least ten times. This rearrangement joins TRBV2 to TRBJ1-5, with D perhaps matching TRBD1 (5 bases). Trimming removed 7 bases at V and 6 bases at J, with 10 bases between. The CDR3 consists of 12 residues. Germline V lookup: CDR1 SNHLY, CDR2 FYNNEI. The CDR3: CASNAGTQPQHF. For the CDR3, the DNA is TGTGCCAGCAACGCGGGGACTCAGCCCCAGCATTTT.

This clonotype was counted many times. The V call is TRBV10-3, the J call TRBJ1-1; D not certain. V lost 7 bases, J lost 5 bases, and 14 bases lay in between. Germline CDR1 and CDR2: ENHRY and SYGVKD. The CDR3 contains 13 residues. CDR3 DNA sequence: TGTGCCATCAAAACGGGGAAAGGAACTGAAGCTTTCTTT. Protein product: CAIKTGKGTEAFF.

Comments on this clonotype: This sequence is one base from a far larger clone and is likely a read error. This chain uses TRBV12-3 or TRBV12-4 with TRBJ2-7; D is ambiguous. The V and J ends lost 5 bases and 2 bases respectively, with 10 bases between them. The CDR3 runs 13 residues. CDR3 residues: CASSAAGTYEQYF. The DNA of the CDR3 is TGTGCCAGCAGTGCTGCAGGTACCTACGAGCAGTACTTC.

This clonotype was seen ten or more times. The CDR3: CASTRGHEQFF. DNA of the CDR3: TGTGCCAGCACCAGGGGCCATGAGCAGTTCTTC. The chain is built from TRBV6-2 or TRBV6-3 and TRBJ2-1, with a possible D match to TRBD1 (6 bases). The CDR3 is 11 residues long. Trimming cost V 7 bases and J 8 bases, with 9 bases left between them. Germline V gene sequence: CDR1 MNHEY, CDR2 SVGEGT.

The chain carries TRBV23-1 and TRBJ2-5; TRBD1 or TRBD2 may be the D gene (5 bases each). TRBV23-1 is filed as an ORF, its function uncertain. The germline V and J ends were trimmed by 6 bases and 0 bases, with 14 bases remaining between them. The CDR3 consists of 15 residues. CDR3 nucleotides: TGCGCCAGCAGCCGGGGACCAGAATACCAAGAGACCCAGTACTTC. Protein sequence: CASSRGPEYQETQYF.

This clonotype came up many times. The chain joins TRBV6-2 or TRBV6-3 to TRBJ2-2; no definite D call. This CDR3 is 14 amino acids long. The germline V gene has CDR1 MNHEY and CDR2 SVGEGT. V lost 0 bases to trimming and J lost 5 bases, with 7 bases between them. Written as DNA, the CDR3 is TGTGCCAGCAGTTACTCGTACGAAACCGGGGAGCTGTTTTTT. This sequence encodes CASSYSYETGELFF.

This clonotype was seen only a few times. Since the CDR3 does not end with the conserved phenylalanine or tryptophan, this likely comes from a read error. The V call is TRBV19, the J call TRBJ2-5; 9 nucleotides match TRBD1. CDR3 length equals 17 residues. Germline CDR1 reads LNHDA; CDR2 reads SQIVND (reference sequence). The V gene end was trimmed by 5 bases and the J gene end by 7 bases; junction bases not matched to a gene: 17. CDR3 sequence (DNA): TGTGCCAGTAGTCCTCCGGGACAGGGATTTCGGGTTGGGACCCAGTACCTC. Translating gives CASSPPGQGFRVGTQYL.

This clonotype was counted at least ten times. The chain couples TRBV12-3 or TRBV12-4 to TRBJ2-7; TRBD1 matches 7 bases. The V and J ends lost 6 bases and 6 bases, in that order; junction bases with no gene match: 5. The CDR3 is 12 amino acids. This CDR3 is CASSTQGVEQYF. CDR3 DNA: TGTGCCAGCAGCACCCAGGGGGTCGAGCAGTACTTC.

Notes on this clonotype: A far larger clone is a single base away, which makes a read error likely. The conserved closing phenylalanine or tryptophan is absent in this CDR3, likely reflecting a read error. This chain joins TRBV6-6 and TRBJ2-5, with 14 bases identical to TRBD2. The CDR3 consists of 14 residues. V was clipped by 5 bases and J by 4 bases; unmatched bases: 0. The germline V gene has CDR1 MNHNY and CDR2 SVGAGI (reference sequence). CDR3 sequence (DNA): TGTGCCAGCAGTGGACTAGCGGGGGGAGAGACCCAGTACTCC. As protein: CASSGLAGGETQYS.

In regard to this clonotype: A read error may produce the germline difference seen at one junction end. CDR3 coding DNA: TGTGCTAGCAGCTACACTCGGAAAGACGAGCAGTACTTC. Its translation is CASSYTRKDEQYF. The chain combines TRBV7-3 with TRBJ2-7, with D unresolved. Germline V CDR1 and CDR2: SGHTA, FQGTGA. This CDR3 is 13 amino acids long.

This clonotype was counted ten times or more. This rearrangement joins TRBV18 to TRBJ1-1; maybe TRBD1 (5 bases). The V end was cut by 4 bases, the J end by 2 bases, with 8 bases between. CDR1 is KGHSH, CDR2 LQKENI, per germline. The CDR3 contains 13 residues. The CDR3 region is CASSHDSNTEAFF. CDR3 DNA sequence: TGTGCCAGCTCACATGACAGTAACACTGAAGCTTTCTTT.

This rearrangement joins TRBV19 to TRBJ1-5, with 7 nucleotides matching TRBD1. V shed 6 bases and J 9 bases; nucleotides not matched to a gene: 14. The CDR3 length is 15 residues. The germline V gene encodes CDR1 LNHDA and CDR2 SQIVND (reference sequence). The CDR3 DNA is TGTGCCAGTAGCCTGAACAGGGGACCGAGTCGGCCCCAGCATTTT. Its protein is CASSLNRGPSRPQHF.

Many counts were recorded for this clonotype. The genes are TRBV20-1 and TRBJ2-5, with D possibly being TRBD1 or TRBD2 (5 bases each). Germline CDR1 and CDR2: DFQATT and SNEGSKA (reference sequence). Trimming left V 7 bases short and J 2 bases short, with 11 bases between. This CDR3 comprises 12 residues. CDR3: CSGGRTQETQYF. CDR3 nucleotide sequence: TGCAGTGGGGGACGAACTCAAGAGACCCAGTACTTC.

This clonotype was found many times. The chain recombines TRBV5-1 with TRBJ1-3, with no clear D. Germline lookup yields CDR1 SGHRS and CDR2 YFSETQ. The germline V and J ends were trimmed by 0 bases and 8 bases, with 15 bases remaining between them. There are 15 residues in the CDR3. The CDR3 loop reads CASSLVGSRHDTIYF. The CDR3 nucleotides are TGCGCCAGCAGCTTGGTGGGCAGTCGTCATGACACCATATATTTT.

Regarding this clonotype: A far more abundant clone sits one base away, making this likely a read error. The J gene is TRBJ1-6, the V gene TRBV14; D is perhaps TRBD1 (6 bases). The J call may be in error: the DNA end matches TRBJ1-1 better. Germline-derived CDR1 and CDR2 are SGHDN and FVKESK. The CDR3 extends over 14 amino acids. CDR3 residues: CASSREFGRQDAFF. CDR3 coding DNA: TGTGCCAGCAGCCGAGAGTTTGGGAGACAGGATGCTTTCTTT.

This clonotype has just one count. The final CDR3 position lacks the conserved phenylalanine or tryptophan, pointing to a likely read error. The chain employs TRBV6-2 or TRBV6-3 and TRBJ2-7; 10 bases line up with TRBD1. The V gene end was trimmed by 8 bases and the J gene end by 2 bases; junction bases not matched to a gene: 6. The CDR3 consists of 14 residues. Germline-derived CDR1 and CDR2 are MNHEY and SVGEGT. Here the CDR3 reads CASGWDRGPYEQYL. The DNA for the CDR3 is TGTGCCAGCGGTTGGGACAGGGGCCCCTACGAGCAGTACCTC.

About this clonotype: This may be a read error, as it is one base from a much larger clone. V gene TRBV5-4 combines with J gene TRBJ2-7; tentatively, D is TRBD1 or TRBD2 (6 bases each). Germline V CDR1 and CDR2: SGHNT, YYREEE (reference sequence). This CDR3 has 15 residues. CDR3 DNA: TGTGCCAGCAGCTTGGAGGCAGGGGACTCCTACGAGCGGTACTTC. Translated, it gives CASSLEAGDSYERYF.

This clonotype was recorded at least ten times. The chain's CDR3 is CSARDPFNRDDEQYF. CDR3 DNA sequence: TGCAGTGCTAGAGACCCGTTTAACAGGGATGACGAGCAGTACTTC. The chain combines TRBV20-1 with TRBJ2-7, with D possibly being TRBD1 (6 bases). CDR3 length: 15 amino acids. The germline CDR1 and CDR2 sequences are DFQATT and SNEGSKA (reference sequence). Trimming took 0 bases from V and 5 from J, leaving 17 bases between them.

This clonotype has ten or more counts. The gene calls are TRBV20-1 and TRBJ2-3, with a tentative D call TRBD2 (6 bases). Germline V gene data show CDR1 as DFQATT and CDR2 as SNEGSKA (reference sequence). Trimming removed 4 bases from V and 4 bases from J, with 18 bases in between. The CDR3 has 15 amino acids. The CDR3 is CSATGLPGDPDTQYF. CDR3 nucleotides: TGCAGTGCTACCGGGCTTCCGGGGGACCCAGATACGCAGTATTTT.

This clonotype was seen only a few times. A much larger clone lies a single base off, so this may be a read error. The V and J genes are TRBV7-8 and TRBJ1-1; D is perhaps TRBD1 (5 bases). The CDR3 is 17 residues long. Germline CDR1 reads SGHVS; CDR2 reads FQNEAQ. Here the CDR3 DNA reads TGTGCCAGCAAGACATGGGGCTCAGGGACCATGAACACTGGAGCTTTCTTT. This encodes CASKTWGSGTMNTGAFF.

This clonotype was found many times. V usage is TRBV5-4 and J usage is TRBJ2-1; 11 bases match TRBD1. Trimming took 4 bases from V and 5 from J; bases not matched to a gene: 5. Germline V gene lookup returns CDR1 SGHNT and CDR2 YYREEE (reference sequence). This CDR3 is built from 15 residues. The CDR3 sequence is CASSTGQGAHNEQFF. For the CDR3, the DNA is TGTGCCAGCAGCACCGGACAGGGGGCACACAATGAGCAGTTCTTC.

This clonotype came up many times. The V gene is TRBV6-5, the J gene TRBJ2-3, with D unresolved. The CDR3 runs 13 residues. The germline V gene encodes CDR1 MNHEY and CDR2 SVGAGI. V lost 4 bases and J 4 bases, leaving 9 bases between the germline ends. CDR3 sequence reads: CASSSLFPDTQYF. The CDR3 DNA follows: TGTGCCAGCAGTTCGTTGTTCCCAGATACGCAGTATTTT.

This clonotype was detected ten times or more. The chain combines TRBV6-2 or TRBV6-3 with TRBJ2-3; 10 bases are a match to TRBD2. The CDR3 has 20 amino acids. Per the germline V gene, CDR1 is MNHEY and CDR2 is SVGEGT. Losses at the gene ends were 2 bases for V and 0 bases for J; bases not matched to a gene: 14. DNA for the CDR3: TGTGCCAGCAGTTACACCCCCCGATTCGGACTAGCGGAGAGCACAGATACGCAGTATTTT. Residues: CASSYTPRFGLAESTDTQYF.

Many counts were recorded for this clonotype. The V call is TRBV28, the J call TRBJ1-5; D gene unclear. The V end was cut by 2 bases, the J end by 5 bases, with 10 bases between. Germline CDR1 and CDR2: MDHEN and SYDVKM. This CDR3 is 14 amino acids long. The DNA for the CDR3 is TGTGCCAGCAGTTTAGGGTACCGGGATCAGCCCCAGCATTTT. Translated: CASSLGYRDQPQHF. Filled out from reference TRBV28 and TRBJ1-5, the complete variable domain reads DVKVTQSSRYLVKRTGEKVFLECVQDMDHENMFWYRQDPGLGLRLIYFSYDVKMKEKGDIPEGYSVSREKKERFSLILESASTNQTSMYLCASSLGYRDQPQHFGDGTRLSIL.